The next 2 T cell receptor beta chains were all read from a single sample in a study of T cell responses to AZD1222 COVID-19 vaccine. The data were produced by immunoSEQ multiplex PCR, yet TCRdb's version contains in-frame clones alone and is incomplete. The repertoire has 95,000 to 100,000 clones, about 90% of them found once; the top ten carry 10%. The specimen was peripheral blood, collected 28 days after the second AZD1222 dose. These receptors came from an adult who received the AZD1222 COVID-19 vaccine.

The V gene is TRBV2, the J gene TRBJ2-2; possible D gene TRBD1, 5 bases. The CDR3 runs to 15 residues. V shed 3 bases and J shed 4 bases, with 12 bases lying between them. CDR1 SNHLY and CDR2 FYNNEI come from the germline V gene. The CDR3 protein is CASSETAPGTGELFF. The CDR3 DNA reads TGTGCCAGCAGTGAGACAGCCCCGGGCACCGGGGAGCTGTTTTTT.

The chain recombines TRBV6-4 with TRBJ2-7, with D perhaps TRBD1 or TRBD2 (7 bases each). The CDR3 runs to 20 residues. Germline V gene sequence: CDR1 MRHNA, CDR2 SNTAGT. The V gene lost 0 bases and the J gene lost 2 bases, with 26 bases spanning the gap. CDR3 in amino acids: CASSDSGPTGVASGPYEQYF. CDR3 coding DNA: TGTGCCAGCAGTGACTCAGGGCCAACAGGGGTAGCTAGCGGTCCCTACGAGCAGTACTTC.